A single sample is the source of the 9 T cell receptor beta chains below, sequenced in a study of blood T cell repertoires in COVID-19. Profiling relied on immunoSEQ multiplex PCR, and the TCRdb table lists in-frame clones only, not all of them. The data show some 240,000 clones, with roughly 89% seen just once and about 1.6% held by the top ten. The source material was peripheral blood. The receptors were sampled from a woman aged 40-49 years who had recovered from COVID-19.

This rearrangement joins TRBV5-4 to TRBJ1-2; D gene ambiguous. Germline V gene data show CDR1 as SGHNT and CDR2 as YYREEE (reference sequence). V was pared by 2 bases and J by 8 bases, with 13 bases between. The CDR3 spans 13 residues. The CDR3 DNA follows: TGTGCCAGCAGCTTAGGGAGGAGTGGGGGCTACACCTTC. The encoded protein is CASSLGRSGGYTF.

V usage is TRBV19 and J usage is TRBJ2-2; 8 bases agree with TRBD2. The CDR3 contains 14 residues. CDR1 is LNHDA, CDR2 SQIVND, per germline (reference sequence). The junction had 1 base not matched to a gene; V was cut back by 1 base and J by 6 bases. CDR3 in DNA: TGTGCCAGTAGTATAGGACTAGCGTCCGGGGAGCTGTTTTTT. Translating gives CASSIGLASGELFF.

This chain links TRBV4-2 with TRBJ2-2; 13 bases map to TRBD2. CDR1 LGHNA and CDR2 YNFKEQ come from the germline V gene. The CDR3 length is 17 residues. V gave up 3 bases and J gave up 0 bases; unmatched junction bases: 1. CDR3 sequence reads: CASSQGTSGANTGELFF. CDR3 nucleotides: TGTGCCAGCAGCCAGGGGACTAGCGGGGCGAACACCGGGGAGCTGTTTTTT.

The chain carries TRBV28 and TRBJ2-3; TRBD1 is a possible D gene (5 bases). The V gene lost 7 bases and the J gene lost 5 bases, with 19 bases spanning the gap. Germline values: CDR1 MDHEN, CDR2 SYDVKM. This CDR3 comprises 15 residues. CDR3 sequence reads: CASTPDRVHEDTQYF. Here the CDR3 DNA reads TGTGCCAGCACCCCAGACAGAGTCCATGAAGATACGCAGTATTTT.

V and J are TRBV5-6 and TRBJ2-7; 9 positions match TRBD1. CDR3 size: 16 residues. The trim removed 0 bases at V and 6 bases at J, leaving 10 bases unmatched. Germline values: CDR1 SGHDT, CDR2 YYEEEE. The CDR3 loop reads CASSLEVGTGPFEQYF. CDR3 DNA sequence: TGTGCCAGCAGCTTGGAGGTTGGGACAGGGCCTTTCGAGCAGTACTTC.

The gene calls are TRBV20-1 and TRBJ2-3, with TRBD1 as a possible D gene (6 bases). Germline-derived CDR1 and CDR2 are DFQATT and SNEGSKA (reference sequence). Trimming stripped 3 bases from V and 2 bases from J, with 18 bases between. The CDR3 loop spans 16 amino acids. Here the CDR3 reads CSASFGRGIPTDTQYF. The CDR3 DNA reads as TGCAGTGCTAGTTTCGGCAGGGGCATCCCCACAGATACGCAGTATTTT.

The chain combines TRBV4-1 with TRBJ1-4, with D possibly matching TRBD1 (6 bases). The V gene lost 6 bases and the J gene lost 5 bases, with 16 bases spanning the gap. The CDR3 runs to 15 residues. Germline V gene data show CDR1 as MGHRA and CDR2 as YSYEKL. DNA for the CDR3: TGCGCCAGCAGACCCACAGGGATTAGAAATGAAAAACTGTTTTTT. It codes for CASRPTGIRNEKLFF.

The gene calls are TRBV5-1 and TRBJ2-2; TRBD1 might be the D (5 bases). The CDR3 has 15 residues. V lost 1 base and J lost 6, with 13 bases in between. CDR1 SGHRS and CDR2 YFSETQ come from the germline V gene. This CDR3 reads CASSLWSGSAGELFF. The DNA of the CDR3 is TGCGCCAGCAGCTTGTGGTCAGGGTCGGCCGGGGAGCTGTTTTTT.

In its sample, this clone was seen once. The chain combines TRBV5-1 with TRBJ1-1; possible D gene TRBD1, 5 bases. The germline V gene encodes CDR1 SGHRS and CDR2 YFSETQ. Trimming took 0 bases from V and 5 from J, leaving 17 bases between them. The CDR3 loop spans 16 amino acids. The CDR3 DNA reads TGCGCCAGCAGCTTGGCCCCTGGGCAGGGAATAACTGAAGCTTTCTTT. Translating it yields CASSLAPGQGITEAFF. Complete variable domain (other parts from reference TRBV5-1 and TRBJ1-1): KAGVTQTPRYLIKTRGQQVTLSCSPISGHRSVSWYQQTPGQGLQFLFEYFSETQRNKGNFPGRFSGRQFSNSRSEMNVSTLELGDSALYLCASSLAPGQGITEAFFGQGTRLTVV.